The 20 T cell receptor beta chains below come from one sample, sequenced in a study of OX40 agonist ivuxolimab in advanced cancers. Libraries were prepared by immunoSEQ multiplex PCR; TCRdb keeps only in-frame clonotypes and omits some of them. The profile covers some 25,000 clones, with 65% to 90% appearing a single time and 40% to 55% taken by the ten largest. Sequenced material: CD4+ or CD8+ T cells sorted from blood, taken in a trial of the OX40 agonist ivuxolimab. The receptors were gathered from an adult with an advanced solid tumor such as melanoma, head and neck, liver or kidney cancer.

The CDR3 region has the DNA TGTGCCAGCAGCCACGACTCGGGGATAGGCACTGAAGCTTTCTTT. Residues: CASSHDSGIGTEAFF. The chain joins TRBV7-6 to TRBJ1-1; D uncertain. Trimming took off 5 bases at V and 4 bases at J, with 17 bases between the two ends. The CDR3 covers 15 residues. Germline lookup yields CDR1 SGHVS and CDR2 FNYEAQ.

The chain links TRBV28 to TRBJ2-7; 8 bases map to TRBD1. Germline CDR1 MDHEN, CDR2 SYDVKM. Germline trimming cut 7 bases from V and 2 bases from J; bases unmatched to any gene: 13. The CDR3 length is 16 residues. The CDR3 region is CASTFGTGGLAYEQYF. The DNA for the CDR3 is TGTGCCAGCACCTTTGGCACAGGGGGGTTGGCCTACGAGCAGTACTTC.

The table lists this clone with a few counts. The gene calls are TRBV4-1 and TRBJ2-3; 8 bases are shared with TRBD2. The CDR3 sequence is 14 residues long. Germline-derived CDR1 and CDR2 are MGHRA and YSYEKL. The V gene end was trimmed by 4 bases and the J gene end by 4 bases; junction bases not matched to a gene: 4. The CDR3 here is CASSLGRGSDTQYF. DNA for the CDR3: TGCGCCAGCAGCCTCGGGAGGGGTTCAGATACGCAGTATTTT.

This chain connects TRBV5-4 to TRBJ2-5; 7 nucleotides align to TRBD2. The V gene's germline CDR1 is SGHNT and CDR2 YYREEE (reference sequence). The CDR3 runs to 13 residues. V lost 4 bases, J lost 1 base, and 1 base stayed unmatched. As DNA, the CDR3 is TGTGCCAGCAGCCCGGGGGGCCAAGAGACCCAGTACTTC. Its translation: CASSPGGQETQYF.

The chain recombines TRBV27 with TRBJ2-3; 8 positions match TRBD1. The CDR3 covers 14 residues. V dropped 6 bases and J dropped 1; count of bases not matched to a gene: 3. The germline V gene encodes CDR1 MNHEY and CDR2 SMNVEV (reference sequence). The CDR3 region has the DNA TGTGCCAGCAGAGACAGGGGTGGCACAGATACGCAGTATTTT. As protein: CASRDRGGTDTQYF.

This rearrangement joins TRBV5-1 to TRBJ2-3; 7 positions match TRBD1. J gave up 4 bases and V 6 bases, and 17 bases lay outside the gene matches. Germline CDR1 SGHRS, CDR2 YFSETQ. CDR3 size: 17 residues. In DNA, the CDR3 is TGCGCCAGCACCTGGGGACAGAACCCGCTTGGGGCAGATACGCAGTATTTT. Its translation is CASTWGQNPLGADTQYF.

V is TRBV9 and J is TRBJ1-2; D might be TRBD1 (5 bases). The V gene lost 4 bases and the J gene lost 3 bases, with 13 bases spanning the gap. Germline CDR1 SGDLS, CDR2 YYNGEE. This CDR3 region has 14 residues. Here the CDR3 DNA reads TGTGCCAGCAGCCCTCGGGGGGGAGACTATGGCTACACCTTC. As protein: CASSPRGGDYGYTF.

V gene TRBV18 combines with J gene TRBJ2-3; D gene ambiguous. The ends were cut back, 4 bases at V and 0 bases at J, with 8 bases in the middle. The CDR3 spans 14 residues. CDR1 KGHSH and CDR2 LQKENI come from the germline V gene. The DNA for the CDR3 is TGTGCCAGCTCACTTCTAACTAGCACAGATACGCAGTATTTT. It encodes CASSLLTSTDTQYF.

The V call is TRBV7-9, the J call TRBJ2-7; D is perhaps TRBD2 (5 bases). CDR1 is SEHNR and CDR2 is FQNEAQ in the germline V gene (reference sequence). This CDR3 is built from 13 residues. Trimming shortened V by 5 bases and J by 0 bases, and 8 bases separated the two germline ends. CDR3 nucleotides: TGTGCCAGCAGCCTCGGGAACTCCTACGAGCAGTACTTC. It translates to CASSLGNSYEQYF.

The genes are TRBV6-4 and TRBJ2-1; maybe TRBD1 (6 bases). The CDR3 totals 15 residues. Germline values: CDR1 MRHNA, CDR2 SNTAGT. V dropped 6 bases and J dropped 3 bases, with 15 bases sitting between them. The CDR3 bases are TGTGCCAGCAGCCCGAGGGCAGGGGACTACAATGAGCAGTTCTTC. It specifies CASSPRAGDYNEQFF.

This clone was observed a handful of times. The chain uses TRBV19 and TRBJ2-3; possibly TRBD1 for D (5 bases). The CDR3 is 16 residues long. Germline V gene sequence: CDR1 LNHDA, CDR2 SQIVND (reference sequence). The V end lost 2 bases, the J end lost 0 bases, and 12 bases lay between the germline ends. In nucleotides, the CDR3 is TGTGCCAGTAGTATAATACTGGACATTAGCACAGATACGCAGTATTTT. Translating it yields CASSIILDISTDTQYF.

This rearrangement joins TRBV9 to TRBJ2-7; D gene uncertain. CDR1 and CDR2 from the germline V gene are SGDLS and YYNGEE. V dropped 0 bases and J dropped 5 bases, with 9 bases sitting between them. The CDR3 totals 13 residues. The CDR3 sequence: CASSVGLLDEQYF. CDR3 in DNA: TGTGCCAGCAGCGTAGGTCTACTCGACGAGCAGTACTTC.

This rearrangement joins TRBV10-3 to TRBJ2-7; D tentatively reads TRBD1 or TRBD2 (5 bases each). This CDR3 is built from 14 residues. Germline V gives CDR1 ENHRY, CDR2 SYGVKD. V was trimmed by 6 bases and J by 6 bases, leaving 18 bases between them. The CDR3 spells CAISDPGTLAEQYF. CDR3 sequence (DNA): TGTGCCATCAGCGACCCCGGGACCCTCGCCGAGCAGTACTTC.

The J gene is TRBJ2-7, the V gene TRBV30, with 9 bases identical to TRBD1. With V trimmed by 4 bases and J by 5 bases, 6 bases remained unmatched. Germline CDR1 reads GTSNPN; CDR2 reads SVGIG (reference sequence). This CDR3 is 13 amino acids long. The CDR3 sequence is CAWNSGTGNEQYF. The CDR3, as DNA: TGTGCCTGGAATTCCGGGACAGGGAACGAGCAGTACTTC.

This chain connects TRBV29-1 to TRBJ1-2; the D is unclear. CDR1 is SQVTM and CDR2 is ANQGSEA in the germline V gene. The CDR3 covers 11 residues. V gave up 4 bases and J gave up 6 bases, with 9 bases separating them. The CDR3 region has the DNA TGCAGCGTTGGGGGAGATGATGGCTACACCTTC. It specifies CSVGGDDGYTF. The full variable domain, with the rest looked up from reference TRBV29-1 and TRBJ1-2, is SAVISQKPSRDICQRGTSLTIQCQVDSQVTMMFWYRQQPGQSLTLIATANQGSEATYESGFVIDKFPISRPNLTFSTLTVSNMSPEDSSIYLCSVGGDDGYTFGSGTRLTVV.

V gene TRBV4-1 combines with J gene TRBJ2-2; D unresolved. The CDR3 sequence is 15 residues long. Germline CDR1 reads MGHRA; CDR2 reads YSYEKL. With 0 bases removed from V and 4 bases from J, the gap between germline ends came to 9 bases. The CDR3 protein is CASSQDLSGTGELFF. In nucleotides, the CDR3 is TGCGCCAGCAGCCAAGATCTATCCGGCACCGGGGAGCTGTTTTTT.

J is TRBJ2-3 and V is TRBV7-9; D unresolved. Trimming took 8 bases from V and 6 from J, leaving 18 bases between them. This CDR3 has 14 amino acids. Germline CDR1 reads SEHNR; CDR2 reads FQNEAQ (reference sequence). This CDR3 reads CASPWGTSPDTQYF. The CDR3 bases are TGTGCCAGCCCCTGGGGAACCTCCCCCGATACGCAGTATTTT.

The chain employs TRBV27 and TRBJ2-1; perhaps D is TRBD1 or TRBD2 (5 bases each). The CDR3 has 18 residues. Germline CDR1 reads MNHEY; CDR2 reads SMNVEV (reference sequence). Trimming removed 10 bases from V and 7 bases from J, with 32 bases in between. CDR3 sequence (DNA): TGTGCCATCCACTGGAGGTTCAGGGCGCTACAAAGGTGGAATGAGCAGTTCTTC. Protein product: CAIHWRFRALQRWNEQFF.

V gene TRBV7-6 combines with J gene TRBJ2-2; TRBD1 matches at 7 bases. There are 13 residues in the CDR3. Germline V lookup: CDR1 SGHVS, CDR2 FNYEAQ. The trim removed 5 bases at V and 10 bases at J, leaving 7 bases unmatched. This chain's CDR3 is CASSLTGSVELFF. In DNA form, the CDR3 reads TGTGCCAGCAGCCTGACAGGGTCCGTGGAGCTGTTTTTT.

V and J are TRBV11-2 and TRBJ2-1, with 7 bases matching TRBD1. The CDR3 has 16 residues. Germline V gene data show CDR1 as SGHAT and CDR2 as FQNNGV. The J segment lost 4 bases and the V segment lost 0 bases, leaving 6 bases of the junction unmatched. In DNA, the CDR3 is TGTGCCAGCAGCTTAGATCTTGGGACAGAATACAATGAGCAGTTCTTC. Its translation is CASSLDLGTEYNEQFF.